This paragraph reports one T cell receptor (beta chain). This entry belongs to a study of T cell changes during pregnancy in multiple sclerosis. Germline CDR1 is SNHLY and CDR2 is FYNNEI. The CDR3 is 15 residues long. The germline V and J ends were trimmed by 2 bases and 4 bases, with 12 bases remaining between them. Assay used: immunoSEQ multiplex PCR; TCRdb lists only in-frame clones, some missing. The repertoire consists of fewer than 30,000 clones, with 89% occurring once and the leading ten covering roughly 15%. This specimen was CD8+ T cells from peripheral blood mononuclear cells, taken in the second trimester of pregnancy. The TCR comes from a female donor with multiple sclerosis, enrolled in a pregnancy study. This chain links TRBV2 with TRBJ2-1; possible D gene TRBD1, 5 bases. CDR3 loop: CASSERNSGYNEQFF. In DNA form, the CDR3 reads TGTGCCAGCAGTGAAAGGAATTCAGGGTACAATGAGCAGTTCTTC.